A selection of T cell receptor beta chains follows, all from one sample in a study of blood T cell repertoires in COVID-19. TCRdb's copy holds only in-frame clones and misses some; the assay was immunoSEQ multiplex PCR. Here the sample spans about 190,000 clones, roughly 87% being singletons. The sample consisted of peripheral blood. Every receptor here comes from a woman aged 40 to 49 with acute or convalescent COVID-19. CDR3s include the opening cysteine and the closing phenylalanine or tryptophan. D genes are given only for firm matches. Rows give clone size only sometimes, using once, few, many, or a class for an expanded clone.

>TRBJ1-1|-|-|TRBV5-6|14
CASREGLTNTEAFF
TGTGCCAGCAGGGAGGGACTTACGAACACTGAAGCTTTCTTT
>TRBJ1-2|-|-|TRBV9|12
CASSVQGGGYTF
TGTGCCAGCAGCGTACAAGGGGGTGGCTACACCTTC
>TRBJ2-5|TRBD1|-|TRBV3-1/TRBV3-2|16
CASSPGQGAIEETQYF
TGTGCCAGCAGCCCGGGACAGGGGGCCATAGAAGAGACCCAGTACTTC
>TRBJ1-6|-|-|TRBV27|15
CASNDPWAGNSPLHF
TGTGCCAGCAATGATCCATGGGCGGGTAATTCACCCCTCCACTTT
>TRBJ1-6|-|once|TRBV9|14
CASSARGRDSPLHF
TGTGCCAGCAGCGCTCGTGGTAGAGATTCACCCCTCCACTTT
>TRBJ1-1|TRBD1|-|TRBV12-5|21
CASGLVGGQVYKSDFYTEAFF
TGTGCTAGTGGTTTGGTAGGGGGACAGGTTTATAAGAGTGACTTCTACACTGAAGCTTTCTTT
>TRBJ1-6|-|-|TRBV28|13
CASSSLQNSPLHF
TGTGCCAGCAGTTCGTTACAGAATTCACCCCTCCACTTT
>TRBJ2-3|TRBD1|-|TRBV5-1|16
CASSLTGVLGTDTQYF
TGCGCCAGCAGCCTTACAGGGGTTCTAGGCACAGATACGCAGTATTTT
>TRBJ2-2|-|-|TRBV19|16
CATSPGEGGYTGELFF
TGTGCCACGTCACCGGGCGAGGGGGGGTACACCGGGGAGCTGTTTTTT
>TRBJ1-1|TRBD1|-|TRBV4-1|15
CASSHPFAGGTEAFF
TGCGCCAGCAGCCATCCCTTCGCAGGGGGCACTGAAGCTTTCTTT
>TRBJ1-4|TRBD1|-|TRBV19|15
CASSAWTGSEEKLFF
TGTGCCAGTAGTGCCTGGACAGGGTCAGAAGAAAAACTGTTTTTT
>TRBJ2-7|TRBD2|-|TRBV28|15
CASSLLWEGGNEQYF
TGTGCCAGCAGTTTACTCTGGGAGGGAGGAAACGAGCAGTACTTC
>TRBJ1-3|-|many|TRBV5-8|15
CASSLEPSSGNTIYF
TGTGCCAGCAGCTTGGAACCGAGCTCTGGAAACACCATATATTTT
>TRBJ2-1|TRBD2|-|TRBV6-6|15
CASSSGGTGLDEQFF
TGTGCCAGCAGCAGCGGGGGGACGGGGTTGGATGAGCAGTTCTTC
>TRBJ2-7|TRBD2|-|TRBV5-1|15
CASSLAEAGAYEQYF
TGCGCCAGCAGCTTGGCCGAAGCGGGAGCCTACGAGCAGTACTTC
>TRBJ2-7|TRBD1|-|TRBV11-2|15
CASSLHGQGSDEQYF
TGTGCCAGCAGCTTACATGGACAGGGATCGGACGAGCAGTACTTC
>TRBJ2-7|-|-|TRBV6-6|12
CASSSTVYEQYF
TGTGCCAGCAGCTCGACAGTCTACGAGCAGTACTTC
>TRBJ2-7|-|once|TRBV11-1|14
CASSEGAEYYEQYF
TGTGCCAGCTCCGAAGGGGCAGAATACTACGAGCAGTACTTC
>TRBJ2-3|-|-|TRBV7-2|15
CASSFHGMYTDTQYF
TGTGCCAGCAGCTTTCACGGGATGTACACGGATACGCAGTATTTT
>TRBJ1-5|TRBD1|-|TRBV28|15
CASSLSGTGNQPQHF
TGTGCCAGCAGTTTATCGGGGACAGGGAATCAGCCCCAGCATTTT